This record looks at one T cell receptor (beta chain) sequence and its context. Its antigen has not been determined. No base quality values were provided; no much bigger clone lies one nucleotide off. The library was produced with the immunoSEQ multiplex PCR assay. TCRdb carries this immuneACCESS record with in-frame sequences only. Its versions omit some clonotypes, under half of them owing to an unresolved V gene in the studies checked, with the rest unexplained. The sample table holds 120,000 to 150,000 clones, of which approximately 94% were seen once. The ten largest clonotypes hold almost 6% of the sample. Reading from cysteine to phenylalanine, the CDR3 counts 14 amino acids. Just the 42-base CDR3 DNA is kept, in frame starting at base 1. The V and J ends are trimmed by 1 base and 1 base, leaving 8 bases between them. The germline V gene (reference sequence) provides CDR1 MNHEY and CDR2 SMNVEV.

The data originate from a study of control samples from healthy donors and cancer patients (dated by TCRdb to 2020 to 2021). This receptor chain uses TRBV27 and TRBJ2-7; no D gene can be assigned with confidence. The sequence derives from a man in his late teens or twenties in good health. Sequencing was carried out using blood. The DNA sequence is as follows: TGTGCCAGCAGTTTATACAGATTATCCTACGAGCAGTACTTC. Its product reads: CASSLYRLSYEQYF.